Listed below are T cell receptor beta chains from one sample, sequenced in a study of T-cell reconstitution after alpha-beta-depleted transplantation in children. TCRdb re-called the PCR reads through MiXCR, storing one row per CDR3 protein. The data show roughly 310,000 distinct CDR3 sequences, 23% seen once. The material was PBMCs, mostly from graft donor cells, obtained 180 days after TCRalphabeta/CD19-depleted stem cell transplant. These receptors all come from a male patient aged 10 to 17 who had a stem cell transplant for acute lymphoblastic leukemia, so the T cells may come from the graft donor. Each CDR3 is given with its conserved first and last residue. The order of the fields is V gene, clone size, D gene, J gene, CDR3 protein, CDR3 DNA. D genes are given only for firm matches. For some rows the clone size is stated as once, few or many, or as a class when expanded; others skip it.

v_call: TRBV6-2/TRBV6-3
clone_size: .
d_call: TRBD1
j_call: TRBJ1-5
cdr3_aa: CASSYTGRRTGDNSNQPQHF
cdr3_nt: TGTGCCAGCAGTTACACGGGCAGAAGGACAGGGGATAATAGCAATCAGCCCCAGCATTTT

v_call: TRBV7-2
clone_size: few
d_call: .
j_call: TRBJ2-6
cdr3_aa: CASRALQGLGANVLTF
cdr3_nt: TGTGCCAGCAGAGCTTTACAGGGTCTTGGGGCCAACGTCCTGACTTTC

v_call: TRBV5-1
clone_size: few
d_call: .
j_call: TRBJ2-7
cdr3_aa: CASSLSFGYYEQYF
cdr3_nt: TGCGCCAGCAGCTTAAGCTTCGGGTACTACGAGCAGTACTTC

v_call: TRBV7-7
clone_size: .
d_call: .
j_call: TRBJ2-7
cdr3_aa: CASSLDFPYEQYF
cdr3_nt: TGTGCCAGCAGCTTAGACTTTCCCTACGAGCAGTACTTC

v_call: TRBV6-1
clone_size: few
d_call: .
j_call: TRBJ1-3
cdr3_aa: CASRKTPAGGNTIYF
cdr3_nt: TGTGCCAGCAGGAAAACTCCGGCGGGAGGAAACACCATATATTTT

v_call: TRBV4-1
clone_size: .
d_call: .
j_call: TRBJ2-5
cdr3_aa: CASRGPRADQETQYF
cdr3_nt: TGCGCCAGCAGGGGCCCAAGGGCGGACCAAGAGACCCAGTACTTC

v_call: TRBV10-3
clone_size: few
d_call: TRBD2
j_call: TRBJ2-1
cdr3_aa: CAISGTSGEQFF
cdr3_nt: TGTGCCATCAGTGGGACTAGCGGGGAGCAGTTCTTC

v_call: TRBV20-1
clone_size: .
d_call: TRBD2
j_call: TRBJ2-1
cdr3_aa: CSAPRTSGSSREQFF
cdr3_nt: TGCAGTGCCCCCCGGACTAGCGGGAGTAGCAGGGAGCAGTTCTTC

v_call: TRBV20-1
clone_size: few
d_call: .
j_call: TRBJ2-3
cdr3_aa: CSAPNLPDTQYF
cdr3_nt: TGCAGTGCCCCTAATCTTCCCGATACGCAGTATTTT

v_call: TRBV12-3/TRBV12-4
clone_size: .
d_call: .
j_call: TRBJ2-1
cdr3_aa: CASSFFAGAPEQFF
cdr3_nt: TGTGCCAGCAGTTTTTTCGCCGGCGCCCCGGAGCAGTTCTTC

v_call: TRBV10-1
clone_size: once
d_call: .
j_call: TRBJ2-7
cdr3_aa: CASSDSTTYEQYF
cdr3_nt: TGCGCCAGCAGCGATAGCACTACCTACGAGCAGTACTTC

v_call: TRBV6-1
clone_size: .
d_call: .
j_call: TRBJ2-1
cdr3_aa: CASSHQVGITYNEQFF
cdr3_nt: TGTGCCAGCAGCCACCAGGTGGGAATCACCTACAATGAGCAGTTCTTC

v_call: TRBV12-3/TRBV12-4
clone_size: few
d_call: TRBD1
j_call: TRBJ1-2
cdr3_aa: CASSSRTGGDYGYTF
cdr3_nt: TGTGCCAGCAGTTCTCGGACAGGGGGAGACTATGGCTACACCTTC

v_call: TRBV20-1
clone_size: .
d_call: .
j_call: TRBJ1-2
cdr3_aa: CSAALLNYGYTF
cdr3_nt: TGCAGTGCTGCCCTTCTTAACTATGGCTACACCTTC